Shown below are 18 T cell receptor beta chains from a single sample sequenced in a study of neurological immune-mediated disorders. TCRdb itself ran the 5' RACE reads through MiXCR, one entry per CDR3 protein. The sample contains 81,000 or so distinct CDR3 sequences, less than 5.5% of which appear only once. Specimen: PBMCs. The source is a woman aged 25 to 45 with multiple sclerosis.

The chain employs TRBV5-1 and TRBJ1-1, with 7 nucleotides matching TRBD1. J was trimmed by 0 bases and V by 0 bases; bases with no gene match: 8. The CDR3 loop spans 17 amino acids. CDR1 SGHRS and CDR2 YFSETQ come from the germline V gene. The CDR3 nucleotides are TGCGCCAGCAGCTTGGAGGCGACAGGGAGGGTGAACACTGAAGCTTTCTTT. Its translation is CASSLEATGRVNTEAFF.

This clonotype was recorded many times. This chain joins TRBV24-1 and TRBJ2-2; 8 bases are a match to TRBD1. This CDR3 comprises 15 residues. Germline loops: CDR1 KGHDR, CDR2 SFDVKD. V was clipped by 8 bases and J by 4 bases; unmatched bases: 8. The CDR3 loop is CATTAGTGLTGELFF. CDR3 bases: TGTGCCACCACCGCCGGGACAGGTCTCACCGGGGAGCTGTTTTTT.

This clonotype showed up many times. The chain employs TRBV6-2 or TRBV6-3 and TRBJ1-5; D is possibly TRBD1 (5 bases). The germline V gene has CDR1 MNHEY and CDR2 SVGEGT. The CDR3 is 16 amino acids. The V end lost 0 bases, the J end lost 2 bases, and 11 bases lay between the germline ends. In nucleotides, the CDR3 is TGTGCCAGCAGTTACTCGACTAGGGGTGGCAATCAGCCCCAGCATTTT. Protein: CASSYSTRGGNQPQHF.

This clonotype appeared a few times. CDR3 loop: CASNDLQGPEQYF. The DNA for the CDR3 is TGTGCCAGCAACGATCTACAGGGACCCGAGCAGTACTTC. This rearrangement joins TRBV28 to TRBJ2-7; tentative D call: TRBD1 (6 bases). The V gene's germline CDR1 is MDHEN and CDR2 SYDVKM. The CDR3 consists of 13 residues. V lost 7 bases and J lost 6, with 16 bases in between. The whole variable domain, remainder taken from reference TRBV28 and TRBJ2-7, is DVKVTQSSRYLVKRTGEKVFLECVQDMDHENMFWYRQDPGLGLRLIYFSYDVKMKEKGDIPEGYSVSREKKERFSLILESASTNQTSMYLCASNDLQGPEQYFGPGTRLTVT.

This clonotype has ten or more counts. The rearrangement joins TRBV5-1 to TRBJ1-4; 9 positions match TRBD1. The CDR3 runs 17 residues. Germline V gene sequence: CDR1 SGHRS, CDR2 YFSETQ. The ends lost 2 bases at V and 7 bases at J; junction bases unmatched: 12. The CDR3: CASSFYPGQGRGEKLFF. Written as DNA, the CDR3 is TGCGCCAGCAGCTTTTATCCGGGACAGGGTAGAGGTGAAAAACTGTTTTTT.

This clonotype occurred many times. The CDR3 sequence: CATSRDSPEQYF. Here the CDR3 DNA reads TGTGCCACCAGCAGAGATTCTCCCGAGCAGTACTTC. The chain is built from TRBV15 and TRBJ2-7; no firm D call. V was clipped by 0 bases and J by 6 bases, with 6 bases between them. CDR3 length equals 12 residues. Germline V lookup: CDR1 LNHNV, CDR2 YYDKDF (reference sequence).

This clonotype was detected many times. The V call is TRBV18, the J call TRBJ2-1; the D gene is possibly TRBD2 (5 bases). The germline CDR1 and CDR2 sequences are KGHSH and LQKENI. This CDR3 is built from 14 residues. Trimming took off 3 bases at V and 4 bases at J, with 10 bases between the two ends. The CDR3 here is CASSPPGGYNEQFF. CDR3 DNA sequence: TGTGCCAGCTCACCCCCAGGAGGTTACAATGAGCAGTTCTTC.

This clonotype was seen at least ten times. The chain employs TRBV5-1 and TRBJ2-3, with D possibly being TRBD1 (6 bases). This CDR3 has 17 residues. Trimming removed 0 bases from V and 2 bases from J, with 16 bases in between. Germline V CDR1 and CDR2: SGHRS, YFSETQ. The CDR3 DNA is TGCGCCAGCAGCTTGGCCGGGGACAACACACACACAGATACGCAGTATTTT. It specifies CASSLAGDNTHTDTQYF.

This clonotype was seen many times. The CDR3 sequence: CASSHPSGRAFGEQYF. CDR3 bases: TGCGCCAGCAGCCACCCTAGCGGGAGGGCCTTTGGCGAGCAGTACTTC. The chain couples TRBV4-1 to TRBJ2-7; 12 bases are shared with TRBD2. The CDR3 has 16 amino acids. V trimming: 3 bases; J trimming: 6 bases; junction bases outside the gene matches: 9. CDR1 MGHRA and CDR2 YSYEKL come from the germline V gene.

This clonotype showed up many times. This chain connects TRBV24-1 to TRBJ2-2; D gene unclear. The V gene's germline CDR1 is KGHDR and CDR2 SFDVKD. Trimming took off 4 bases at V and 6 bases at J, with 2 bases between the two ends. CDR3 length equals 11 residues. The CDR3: CATSEAGELFF. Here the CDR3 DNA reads TGTGCCACCAGTGAGGCCGGGGAGCTGTTTTTT.

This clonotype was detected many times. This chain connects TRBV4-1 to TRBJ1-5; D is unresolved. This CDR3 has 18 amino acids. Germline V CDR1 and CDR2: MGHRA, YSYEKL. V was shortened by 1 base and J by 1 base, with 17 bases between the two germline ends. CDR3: CASSQVDMGFSSNQPQHF. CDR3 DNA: TGCGCCAGCAGCCAAGTTGATATGGGTTTTTCGAGCAATCAGCCCCAGCATTTT.

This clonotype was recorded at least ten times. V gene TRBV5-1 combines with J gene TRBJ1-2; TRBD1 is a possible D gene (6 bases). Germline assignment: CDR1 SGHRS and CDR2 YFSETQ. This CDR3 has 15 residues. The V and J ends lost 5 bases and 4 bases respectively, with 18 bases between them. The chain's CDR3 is CASRPTTGTSYGYTF. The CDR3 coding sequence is TGCGCCAGCAGACCTACTACAGGGACGAGCTATGGCTACACCTTC.

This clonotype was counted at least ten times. CDR3 sequence: CSARSPRTGSYEQYF. The CDR3 DNA reads TGCAGTGCCCGATCCCCAAGGACCGGATCCTACGAGCAGTACTTC. This rearrangement joins TRBV20-1 to TRBJ2-7; D uncertain. Trimming removed 6 bases from V and 1 base from J, with 19 bases in between. CDR3 size: 15 residues. Looked up from germline, CDR1 is DFQATT and CDR2 is SNEGSKA (reference sequence).

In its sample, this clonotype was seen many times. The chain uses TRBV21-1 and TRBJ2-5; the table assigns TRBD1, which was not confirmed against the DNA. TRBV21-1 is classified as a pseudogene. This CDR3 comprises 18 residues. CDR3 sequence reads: CASSKVGRRGRIQETQYF. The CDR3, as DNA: TGTGCCAGCAGCAAAGTGGGGCGGAGGGGGCGAATCCAAGAGACCCAGTACTTC.

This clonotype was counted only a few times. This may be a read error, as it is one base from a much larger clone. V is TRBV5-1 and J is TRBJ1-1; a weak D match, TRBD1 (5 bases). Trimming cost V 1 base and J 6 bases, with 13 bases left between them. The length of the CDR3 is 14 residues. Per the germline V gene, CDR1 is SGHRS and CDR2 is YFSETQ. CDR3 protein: CASSLRKGSAEAFF. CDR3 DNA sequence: TGCGCCAGCAGCTTGCGAAAGGGGTCCGCTGAAGCTTTCTTT.

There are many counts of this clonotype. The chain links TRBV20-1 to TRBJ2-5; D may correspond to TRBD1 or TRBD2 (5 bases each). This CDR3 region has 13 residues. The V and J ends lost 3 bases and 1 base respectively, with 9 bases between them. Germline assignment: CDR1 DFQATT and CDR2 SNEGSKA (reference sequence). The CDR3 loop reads CSARSGPQETQYF. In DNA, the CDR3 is TGCAGTGCTAGGTCGGGACCCCAAGAGACCCAGTACTTC.

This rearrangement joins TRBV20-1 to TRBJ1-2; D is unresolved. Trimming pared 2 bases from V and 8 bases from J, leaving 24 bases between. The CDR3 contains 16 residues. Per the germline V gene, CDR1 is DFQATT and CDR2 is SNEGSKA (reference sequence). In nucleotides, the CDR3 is TGCAGTGCTAGATTAGGGAGGGCACAGCCGCTTGGGGGCTACACCTTC. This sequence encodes CSARLGRAQPLGGYTF.

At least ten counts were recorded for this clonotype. CDR3 DNA: TGTGCCACCAGTGACCACAGGGCCGTGTGGGCCCAGTACTTC. Protein product: CATSDHRAVWAQYF. The chain employs TRBV24-1 and TRBJ2-5, with D maybe TRBD1 (6 bases). The germline gives CDR1 KGHDR, CDR2 SFDVKD. Trimming removed 4 bases from V and 9 bases from J, with 17 bases in between. This CDR3 is 14 amino acids long.